Below, one TCR beta chain is given with its context. These data come from a study of T cell changes during pregnancy in multiple sclerosis. Produced via immunoSEQ multiplex PCR; TCRdb's table is partial and in-frame only. The sample has about 73,000 clones; around 92% are singletons. This CDR3 is 14 amino acids long. The germline V and J ends were trimmed by 2 bases and 5 bases, with 13 bases remaining between them. CDR1 SGDLS and CDR2 YYNGEE come from the germline V gene. This TCR was recovered from a female donor in good health, enrolled as a control in a pregnancy study. The sequencing here drew on peripheral blood, taken in the third trimester of pregnancy. The V and J genes are TRBV9 and TRBJ2-5; D is unresolved. The CDR3 loop reads CASSVGSSTETQYF. In nucleotides, the CDR3 is TGTGCCAGCAGCGTGGGTTCTAGTACTGAGACCCAGTACTTC.